A selection of T cell receptor beta chains follows, all from one sample in a study of blood T cell repertoires in COVID-19. Profiled with immunoSEQ multiplex PCR; TCRdb holds only in-frame clones, not every one. Of 250,000 to 350,000 clones listed, about 88% are singletons. The sequenced material came from peripheral blood. The receptors stem from a woman in her sixties with acute or convalescent COVID-19. Each CDR3 is given with its conserved first and last residue. D genes are given only for firm matches. For some rows the clone size is stated as once, few or many, or as a class when expanded; others skip it.

D: TRBD1
V: TRBV29-1
length: 14
size: NA
J: TRBJ1-4
DNA: TGCAGCGTTGCTCAGGACAGGGCTTATGAAAAACTGTTTTTT
CDR3: CSVAQDRAYEKLFF

D: TRBD1
V: TRBV7-2
length: 13
size: NA
J: TRBJ2-7
DNA: TGTGCCAGCAGCTCAGGGACAGGCGCTACGCTATACTTC
CDR3: CASSSGTGATLYF

D: TRBD2
V: TRBV9
length: 15
size: few
J: TRBJ2-3
DNA: TGTGCCAGCAGCACCCGGGACTACTTCACAGATACGCAGTATTTT
CDR3: CASSTRDYFTDTQYF

D: NA
V: TRBV29-1
length: 13
size: NA
J: TRBJ1-1
DNA: TGCAGCGTTGAGGGGGGGATGGGCACTGAAGCTTTCTTT
CDR3: CSVEGGMGTEAFF

D: NA
V: TRBV11-3
length: 13
size: NA
J: TRBJ1-3
DNA: TGTGCCAGCAGCTTAGGGCCCGGAAACACCATATATTTT
CDR3: CASSLGPGNTIYF

D: TRBD1
V: TRBV10-3
length: 17
size: NA
J: TRBJ1-2
DNA: TGTGCCATCAGAACAGGGACAGGGGGCACATTAGGCTATGGCTACACCTTC
CDR3: CAIRTGTGGTLGYGYTF

D: TRBD1
V: TRBV19
length: 14
size: NA
J: TRBJ2-2
DNA: TGTGCCGGGGCGACAGGGCCGAACACCGGGGAGCTGTTTTTT
CDR3: CAGATGPNTGELFF

D: NA
V: TRBV11-1
length: 15
size: NA
J: TRBJ2-5
DNA: TGTGCCAGCAGCCCGTCCAGGGTGTACCAAGAGACCCAGTACTTC
CDR3: CASSPSRVYQETQYF

D: TRBD1
V: TRBV4-1
length: 21
size: NA
J: TRBJ1-1
DNA: TGCGCCAGCAGCCAACCCGGACAGGGGGCACGTAAAAGGTATTTGAACACTGAAGCTTTCTTT
CDR3: CASSQPGQGARKRYLNTEAFF

D: NA
V: TRBV28
length: 18
size: few
J: TRBJ2-2
DNA: TGTGCCAGCGCAACCATCCCCCCCACGCTACTGAACACCGGGGAGCTGTTTTTT
CDR3: CASATIPPTLLNTGELFF